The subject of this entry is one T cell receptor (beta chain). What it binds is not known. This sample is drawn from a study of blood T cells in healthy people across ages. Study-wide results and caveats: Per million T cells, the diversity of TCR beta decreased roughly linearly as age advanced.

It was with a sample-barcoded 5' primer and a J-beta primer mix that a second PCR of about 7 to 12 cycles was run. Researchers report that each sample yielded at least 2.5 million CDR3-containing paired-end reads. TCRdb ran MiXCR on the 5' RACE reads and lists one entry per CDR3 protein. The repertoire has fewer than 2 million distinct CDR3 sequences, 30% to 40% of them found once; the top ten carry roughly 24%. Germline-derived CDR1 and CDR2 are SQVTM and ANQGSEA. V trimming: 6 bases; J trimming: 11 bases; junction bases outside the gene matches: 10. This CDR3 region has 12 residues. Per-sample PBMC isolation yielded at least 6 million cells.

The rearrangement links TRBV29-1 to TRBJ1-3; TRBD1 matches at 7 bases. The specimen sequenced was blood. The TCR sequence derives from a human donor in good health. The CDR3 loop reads CSVQGGWNAIYF. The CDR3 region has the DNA TGCAGCGTCCAGGGGGGGTGGAACGCCATATATTTT. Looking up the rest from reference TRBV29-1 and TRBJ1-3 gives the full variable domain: SAVISQKPSRDICQRGTSLTIQCQVDSQVTMMFWYRQQPGQSLTLIATANQGSEATYESGFVIDKFPISRPNLTFSTLTVSNMSPEDSSIYLCSVQGGWNAIYFGEGSWLTVV.